This T cell receptor beta chain comes out of a study of beta chain features in type 1 diabetes. General observations from the study: With patients and controls alike, PCR might favor shorter templates to an equal degree. More deletions and fewer insertions at VDJ junctions were found in patients with type 1 diabetes. All four CD4+ subsets of Type 1 diabetes patients contained TCRB CDR3s that were moderately but significantly shorter.

Germline V lookup: CDR1 SGHRS, CDR2 YFSETQ. V was pared by 4 bases and J by 0 bases, with 6 bases of the junction left unmatched. This CDR3 is 15 amino acids long. With respect to this clone: Its antigen is not known.

Expressed TCRB transcripts were sequenced because the isolated RNA had all been reverse transcribed beforehand. Profiled with immunoSEQ multiplex PCR; TCRdb holds only in-frame clones, not every one. The sample yields 500,000 to 850,000 clones, more than 13% seen once. The source is a young man with type 1 diabetes. This chain uses TRBV5-1 with TRBJ1-2, with 7 nucleotides matching TRBD1. The sample comprised naive CD4+ T cells from blood. The CDR3 coding sequence is TGCGCCAGCAGCCTTCAGACAGGGACTAACTATGGCTACACCTTC. Its translation: CASSLQTGTNYGYTF.